A single sample is the source of the 19 T cell receptor beta chains below, sequenced in a study of blood T cell repertoires in COVID-19. The protocol was immunoSEQ multiplex PCR, while the TCRdb copy is restricted to in-frame clones and leaves out a portion. The sample has about 150,000 clones, roughly nine tenths seen once. Sequenced: peripheral blood. The source is a man aged 45 to 65 with acute or convalescent COVID-19.

The V and J genes are TRBV6-5 and TRBJ2-7; D might be TRBD1 (5 bases). V lost 6 bases to trimming and J lost 1 base, with 10 bases between them. Germline V gene data show CDR1 as MNHEY and CDR2 as SVGAGI. This CDR3 spans 13 amino acids. CDR3 loop: CASRWGPSYEQYF. The CDR3 bases are TGTGCCAGCAGGTGGGGCCCTTCCTACGAGCAGTACTTC.

The V and J genes are TRBV24-1 and TRBJ2-1, with TRBD1 matching over 8 bases. The V segment lost 5 bases and the J segment 6 bases; nucleotides outside the gene matches: 8. Germline loops: CDR1 KGHDR, CDR2 SFDVKD. The CDR3 extends over 15 amino acids. In DNA form, the CDR3 reads TGTGCCACCAGTGCTATGGACAGGGCGGTCAATGAGCAGTTCTTC. Translating it yields CATSAMDRAVNEQFF.

This clone has only one observation. The chain combines TRBV27 with TRBJ2-1; TRBD2 aligns across 9 bases. From germline, CDR1 is MNHEY and CDR2 SMNVEV (reference sequence). V lost 6 bases, J lost 6 bases, and 6 bases stayed unmatched. The CDR3 loop spans 14 amino acids. The CDR3 nucleotides read TGTGCCAGCAGGAGCGGGAGGTTACCCAATGAGCAGTTCTTC. Amino acids: CASRSGRLPNEQFF.

The chain combines TRBV7-2 with TRBJ1-4; 7 nucleotides match TRBD1. V was clipped by 5 bases and J by 10 bases; unmatched bases: 19. CDR1 is SGHTA, CDR2 FQGNSA, per germline. The CDR3 loop spans 17 amino acids. The CDR3 DNA follows: TGTGCCAGCAGCCCGAAACCTATAAGACAGGGAACGGGAAAACTGTTTTTT. It is translated as CASSPKPIRQGTGKLFF.

The rearrangement links TRBV2 to TRBJ1-3, with 8 bases fitting TRBD1. With V trimmed by 4 bases and J by 0 bases, 5 bases remained unmatched. The CDR3 contains 16 residues. Germline CDR1 and CDR2: SNHLY and FYNNEI. The CDR3 DNA reads TGTGCCAGCAGTGTAGGGACAGGCACCTCTGGAAACACCATATATTTT. Translated, it gives CASSVGTGTSGNTIYF.

The chain recombines TRBV28 with TRBJ2-7, with D hard to call. Germline CDR1 is MDHEN and CDR2 is SYDVKM. V lost 6 bases and J lost 3, with 12 bases in between. The CDR3 spans 13 residues. The CDR3, as DNA: TGTGCCAGCAGCTCTCTGAGTGGCTACGAGCAGTACGTC. It codes for CASSSLSGYEQYV.

Here the CDR3 reads CASSLVGSRYEKLFF. CDR3 DNA: TGTGCCAGCAGTCTTGTGGGCTCCCGGTATGAAAAACTGTTTTTT. V usage is TRBV27 and J usage is TRBJ1-4; D gene ambiguous. Germline-derived CDR1 and CDR2 are MNHEY and SMNVEV (reference sequence). Between the trimmed V and J ends, which lost 5 bases and 6 bases, there was a span of 16 bases. This CDR3 is built from 15 residues.

The rearrangement links TRBV15 to TRBJ1-2; 7 nucleotides match TRBD1. Per germline, CDR1 LNHNV and CDR2 YYDKDF (reference sequence). The trim removed 0 bases at V and 5 bases at J, leaving 3 bases unmatched. CDR3 size: 14 residues. The CDR3, as DNA: TGTGCCACCAGCAGAGATCTGGGACAGTATGGCTACACCTTC. It codes for CATSRDLGQYGYTF.

This chain uses TRBV10-3 with TRBJ2-5; 7 bases are a match to TRBD1. The CDR3 length is 14 residues. Looked up from germline, CDR1 is ENHRY and CDR2 is SYGVKD. The ends lost 2 bases at V and 2 bases at J; junction bases unmatched: 2. CDR3 sequence reads: CAISEGRGQETQYF. Written as DNA, the CDR3 is TGTGCCATCAGTGAGGGCAGGGGGCAAGAGACCCAGTACTTC.

This CDR3 is CASSLFSGKQETQYF. In DNA form, the CDR3 reads TGTGCCAGCAGCTTATTTTCTGGCAAGCAAGAGACCCAGTACTTC. V gene TRBV11-3 combines with J gene TRBJ2-5; no clear D gene. The ends were cut back, 2 bases at V and 2 bases at J, with 12 bases in the middle. The CDR3 runs 15 residues. Germline CDR1 reads SGHNT; CDR2 reads YENEEA.

The rearrangement uses TRBV24-1 and TRBJ1-4; maybe TRBD1 (6 bases). This CDR3 is built from 13 residues. Germline values: CDR1 KGHDR, CDR2 SFDVKD. V lost 6 bases, J lost 6 bases, and 10 bases lay in between. DNA for the CDR3: TGTGCCACCAGTAAGGACAGCGATGAAAAACTGTTTTTT. Protein product: CATSKDSDEKLFF.

The chain couples TRBV6-6 to TRBJ1-5; possible D gene TRBD1, 5 bases. Between the trimmed V and J ends, which lost 7 bases and 13 bases, there was a span of 20 bases. In germline, CDR1 is MNHNY, CDR2 SVGAGI (reference sequence). The CDR3 extends over 13 amino acids. The CDR3: CASTNQQPGLQHF. As DNA, the CDR3 is TGTGCCAGCACCAACCAGCAACCGGGACTACAGCATTTT.

The CDR3 DNA reads as TGTGCCAGCAGCCCCGGGGACAGGGAGGTTAACACCATATATTTT. This sequence encodes CASSPGDREVNTIYF. The chain links TRBV9 to TRBJ1-3; 9 bases fit TRBD1. The germline gives CDR1 SGDLS, CDR2 YYNGEE. The CDR3 spans 15 residues. V shed 4 bases, J shed 7 bases, and the junction held 9 bases outside the gene matches.

The chain is built from TRBV4-2 and TRBJ2-1, with a tentative D call TRBD2 (6 bases). There are 17 residues in the CDR3. Germline CDR1 LGHNA, CDR2 YNFKEQ. V dropped 0 bases and J dropped 8 bases, with 20 bases sitting between them. The CDR3 sequence is CASSQERRLVDLDEQFF. The DNA of the CDR3 is TGTGCCAGCAGCCAAGAGCGGAGACTAGTCGATCTGGATGAGCAGTTCTTC.

The V call is TRBV7-6, the J call TRBJ2-3, with D unresolved. From germline, CDR1 is SGHVS and CDR2 FNYEAQ. The CDR3 has 16 residues. With 4 bases removed from V and 0 bases from J, the gap between germline ends came to 14 bases. The DNA of the CDR3 is TGTGCCAGCAGCTCCGATGCGGTAACTAGCACAGATACGCAGTATTTT. It is translated as CASSSDAVTSTDTQYF.

This CDR3 reads CASSFSGDTGELFF. Here the CDR3 DNA reads TGCGCCAGCAGCTTTTCGGGGGACACCGGGGAGCTGTTTTTT. This chain joins TRBV5-1 and TRBJ2-2, with D possibly being TRBD2 (6 bases). There are 14 residues in the CDR3. V lost 2 bases and J lost 3, with 8 bases in between. Germline loops: CDR1 SGHRS, CDR2 YFSETQ.

In the case of this clone: Other DNA sequences in the same sample also yield this CDR3. The chain carries TRBV7-2 and TRBJ1-2, with D maybe TRBD1 (6 bases). With 1 base removed from V and 5 bases from J, the gap between germline ends came to 17 bases. The CDR3 consists of 16 residues. Per germline, CDR1 SGHTA and CDR2 FQGNSA. The CDR3 DNA follows: TGTGCCAGCAGCTTAGTAGGCGGGGGGGGCGTTTATGGCTACACCTTC. Protein product: CASSLVGGGGVYGYTF. Complete variable domain (other parts from reference TRBV7-2 and TRBJ1-2): GAGVSQSPSNKVTEKGKDVELRCDPISGHTALYWYRQSLGQGLEFLIYFQGNSAPDKSGLPSDRFSAERTGGSVSTLTIQRTQQEDSAVYLCASSLVGGGGVYGYTFGSGTRLTVV.

V and J are TRBV5-5 and TRBJ2-1, with D maybe TRBD2 (5 bases). Germline V gene lookup returns CDR1 SGHKS and CDR2 YYEKEE (reference sequence). The CDR3 covers 12 residues. V gave up 0 bases and J gave up 7 bases, with 5 bases separating them. Here the CDR3 reads CASSLGGNEQFF. CDR3 nucleotides: TGTGCCAGCAGCTTGGGAGGGAATGAGCAGTTCTTC.

The V and J genes are TRBV5-1 and TRBJ2-3; a possible D gene is TRBD1 (7 bases). V was trimmed by 4 bases and J by 4 bases, leaving 19 bases between them. The CDR3 has 16 amino acids. Germline V gene sequence: CDR1 SGHRS, CDR2 YFSETQ. The CDR3 nucleotides read TGCGCCAGCAGCCCCGGGGCAGGGGGGAGCCCAGATACGCAGTATTTT. Protein: CASSPGAGGSPDTQYF.